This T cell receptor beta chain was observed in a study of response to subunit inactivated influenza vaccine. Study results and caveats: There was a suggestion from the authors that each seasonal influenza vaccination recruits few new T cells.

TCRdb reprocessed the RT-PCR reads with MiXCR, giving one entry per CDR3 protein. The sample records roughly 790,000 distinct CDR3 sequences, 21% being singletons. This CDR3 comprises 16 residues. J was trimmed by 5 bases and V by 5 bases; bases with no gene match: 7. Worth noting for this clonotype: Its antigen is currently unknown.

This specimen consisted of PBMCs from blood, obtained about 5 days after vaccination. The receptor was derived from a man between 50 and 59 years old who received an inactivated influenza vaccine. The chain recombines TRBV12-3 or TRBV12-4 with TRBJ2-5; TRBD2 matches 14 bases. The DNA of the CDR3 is TGTGCCAGCAGTACAAGACTAGCGGGGGGGCTGGAGACCCAGTACTTC. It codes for CASSTRLAGGLETQYF.